The rows below give T cell receptor beta chains drawn from one sample of a study of T cell changes during pregnancy in multiple sclerosis. The repertoire was sequenced with immunoSEQ multiplex PCR; TCRdb's copy has only in-frame clones and lacks some. The data contain tens of thousands of clones, roughly 89% of them singletons. Sample: CD8+ T cells from peripheral blood mononuclear cells, taken in the first trimester of pregnancy. Source of these receptors: a female donor with multiple sclerosis, enrolled in a pregnancy study. The CDR3 runs from the conserved cysteine through the conserved F or W. Fields, in order: D gene, clone size, V gene, J gene, CDR3 DNA, CDR3 protein. D genes are given only for firm matches. Expanded clones get a size class; other rows say once, few or many, or leave the size out.

.	.	TRBV4-3	TRBJ1-6	TGCGCCAGCAGCCAAGATATGGGGGACTTGTCACCCCTCCACTTT	CASSQDMGDLSPLHF
.	.	TRBV4-1	TRBJ1-1	TGCGCCAGCAGCCTAGAGACAGATATGAACACTGAAGCTTTCTTT	CASSLETDMNTEAFF
.	.	TRBV6-4	TRBJ2-3	TGTGCCAGCAGCCGGGACTTTACTACAGATACGCAGTATTTT	CASSRDFTTDTQYF
TRBD1	.	TRBV7-6	TRBJ2-2	TGTGCCAGCAGCTCACCTCCGGGACAGGGGTTAGACACCGGGGAGCTGTTTTTT	CASSSPPGQGLDTGELFF
.	.	TRBV5-6	TRBJ2-7	TGTGCCAGCAGCTGGCAGGACTCCTACGAGCAGTACTTC	CASSWQDSYEQYF
TRBD2	few	TRBV6-4	TRBJ2-1	TGTGCCAGCAGTGACTCAGTAGGGACTAGCGCAGATGAGCAGTTCTTC	CASSDSVGTSADEQFF
.	.	TRBV5-6	TRBJ2-6	TGTGCCAGCAGCTTAGGAGACTCTGGGGCCAACGTCCTGACTTTC	CASSLGDSGANVLTF
.	.	TRBV6-5	TRBJ1-2	TGTGCCAGCAGGACCCCGGGACAATTTAGCGGCTACACCTTC	CASRTPGQFSGYTF
TRBD2	.	TRBV4-2	TRBJ2-2	TGTGCCAGCAGCCAAGAACCGCCGGGTTCGGGACTAGCGGGAGTGAACGGGGAGCTGTTTTTT	CASSQEPPGSGLAGVNGELFF
.	.	TRBV28	TRBJ2-7	TGTGCCAGCAGTTTAATTGAGAGCTCCTACGAGCAGTACTTC	CASSLIESSYEQYF
.	.	TRBV28	TRBJ2-5	TGTGCCAGCAGCTACCAAGAGACCCAGTACTTC	CASSYQETQYF
TRBD2	.	TRBV7-3	TRBJ2-7	TGTGCCAGCAGCTTAGCGAGCGGGGGGACCTACGAGCAGTACTTC	CASSLASGGTYEQYF
.	.	TRBV27	TRBJ2-7	TGTGCCAGTCAAATTGACTATACAGGGAAGCAGTACTTC	CASQIDYTGKQYF
.	.	TRBV13	TRBJ2-7	TGTGCCAGCAGCTTCGGACTTACATACGAGCAGTACTTC	CASSFGLTYEQYF
.	.	TRBV21-1	TRBJ2-6	TGTGCCAGCAGCAAAACGAGAGGACACGGATTCTCTGGGGCCAACGTCCTGACTTTC	CASSKTRGHGFSGANVLTF
TRBD2	.	TRBV4-2	TRBJ2-1	TGTGCCAGCAGCCAAGAGCGGGGGATCGATGAGCAGTTCTTC	CASSQERGIDEQFF
.	.	TRBV13	TRBJ2-7	TGTGCCAGCAGCTTTACTAGCTCCTACGAGCAGTACTTC	CASSFTSSYEQYF
.	.	TRBV28	TRBJ1-5	TGTGCCAGCAGAAGAAAAACATTGTATAGCAATCAGCCCCAGCATTTT	CASRRKTLYSNQPQHF
.	.	TRBV5-4	TRBJ2-3	TGTGCCAGCAGCTTGGACAGGGAATTTACAGATACGCAGTATTTT	CASSLDREFTDTQYF
.	many	TRBV5-4	TRBJ1-1	TGTGCCAGCAGCCCGGGACAAATGAACACTGAAGCTTTCTTT	CASSPGQMNTEAFF
.	.	TRBV29-1	TRBJ2-7	TGCAGCGTTGGAAGAGGCTACGAGCAGTACTTC	CSVGRGYEQYF
.	.	TRBV7-9	TRBJ1-1	TGTGCCAGCAGCTTTCAGGGGATGAACACTGAAGCTTTCTTT	CASSFQGMNTEAFF
.	.	TRBV4-2	TRBJ2-5	TGTGCCAGCAGCCAAGATTTTGACTCCTCGGGAGAGACCCAGTACTTC	CASSQDFDSSGETQYF
.	.	TRBV5-4	TRBJ1-3	TGTGCCAGCGGCGTCAAGGGACTCTGGAACACCATATATTTT	CASGVKGLWNTIYF
TRBD2	.	TRBV6-1	TRBJ2-7	TGTGCCAGCAGTGATAGCTTAGCGGGAGCGCACGAGCAGTACTTC	CASSDSLAGAHEQYF
.	.	TRBV11-2	TRBJ1-2	TGTGCCAGCAGCTTAGACCCGGGAACGGACTATGGCTACACCTTC	CASSLDPGTDYGYTF
.	.	TRBV7-9	TRBJ2-7	TGTGCCAGCAGCATTTACCGGGACACCGACTACGAGCAGTACTTC	CASSIYRDTDYEQYF
.	once	TRBV29-1	TRBJ2-7	TGCAGCGTTGTTGTTTTGCGTGACTACGAGCAGTACTTC	CSVVVLRDYEQYF
TRBD2	.	TRBV28	TRBJ2-1	TGTGCCAGCAGTTTAGCCGGACTAGCCCCCCTCAATGAGCAGTTCTTC	CASSLAGLAPLNEQFF
.	.	TRBV9	TRBJ1-1	TGTGCCAGCAGCGTTTCTAACATCCGGGGGGAGGGCACTGAAGCTTTCTTT	CASSVSNIRGEGTEAFF
.	.	TRBV15	TRBJ1-2	TGTGCCACCAGCCACGGGGGTTCGCCTAACTATGGCTACACCTTC	CATSHGGSPNYGYTF
.	.	TRBV11-2	TRBJ2-4	TGTGCCAGCAGCCCAACCTCCGACAGTACCAAAAACATTCAGTACTTC	CASSPTSDSTKNIQYF
.	.	TRBV6-4	TRBJ2-7	TGTGCCAGCAGAAATATCCGCGGGAATGCGGTCAACGAGCAGTACTTC	CASRNIRGNAVNEQYF